Listed here are 32 T cell receptor beta chains from one sample, sequenced in a study of sequential checkpoint blockade in melanoma (dated by TCRdb to the late 2010s). In the paper's terms, the treatment or condition label means: randomized to nivolumab then ipilimumab (arm A) or the reverse (arm B). The library was made by the immunoSEQ multiplex PCR assay. Entries here come from immuneACCESS through TCRdb and include only in-frame sequences with V and J called. Some clones fail to appear in such tables; in the studies checked, an unresolved V gene covers under half of the shortfall, and the cause of the remainder is unknown. The sample has around 11,000 clones on record, around two thirds of them singletons. The ten most abundant clones make up roughly 31% of the sample. The specimen was CD8+ T cells sorted from blood (inferred from file names), collected from a patient given nivolumab and ipilimumab in sequence. These receptors all stem from a human donor with melanoma.

The rearrangement links TRBV6-1 to TRBJ2-7; maybe TRBD2 (5 bases). The CDR3 is 14 amino acids. CDR1 is MNHNS, CDR2 SASEGT, per germline. Trimming pared 3 bases from V and 5 bases from J, leaving 14 bases between. The CDR3: CASSELQEVHEQYF. The CDR3, as DNA: TGTGCCAGCAGTGAGCTCCAGGAGGTCCACGAGCAGTACTTC.

This rearrangement joins TRBV19 to TRBJ2-1, with 9 bases identical to TRBD1. CDR1 and CDR2 from the germline V gene are LNHDA and SQIVND (reference sequence). V was clipped by 5 bases and J by 6 bases; unmatched bases: 5. The CDR3 loop spans 14 amino acids. CDR3 nucleotide sequence: TGTGCCAGTAGTCCCGGGACAGGGATCAATGAGCAGTTCTTC. Amino acid sequence: CASSPGTGINEQFF.

The chain links TRBV7-8 to TRBJ2-2; possible D gene TRBD1, 6 bases. The V end was cut by 2 bases, the J end by 4 bases, with 11 bases between. Germline lookup yields CDR1 SGHVS and CDR2 FQNEAQ. This CDR3 contains 15 residues. In nucleotides, the CDR3 is TGTGCCAGCAGCTTAATCAGGGGCGGCACCGGGGAGCTGTTTTTT. This gives the protein CASSLIRGGTGELFF.

The chain employs TRBV19 and TRBJ2-1; D is unclear. V was shortened by 6 bases and J by 7 bases, with 13 bases between the two germline ends. Germline CDR1 and CDR2: LNHDA and SQIVND (reference sequence). This CDR3 has 13 residues. The CDR3, as DNA: TGTGCCAGTAGCCCCGGCCGAGGAAATGAGCAGTTCTTC. It is translated as CASSPGRGNEQFF.

This clone occurred once. The junction differs from germline at one of its ends, possibly a read error. This chain connects TRBV7-2 to TRBJ2-5; TRBD2 matches at 10 bases. The closer fit of TRBJ2-7 to the DNA end suggests the J call may be wrong. Germline assignment: CDR1 SGHTA and CDR2 FQGNSA. This CDR3 is 15 amino acids long. The chain's CDR3 is CASSLAGALSYEQYF. The CDR3, as DNA: TGTGCCAGCAGCCTAGCGGGGGCCCTGTCCTACGAGCAGTACTTC.

This chain uses TRBV28 with TRBJ2-7; 8 bases fit TRBD1. Trimming removed 6 bases from V and 5 bases from J; junction bases left unmatched: 12. The CDR3 consists of 15 residues. Germline CDR1 MDHEN, CDR2 SYDVKM. This CDR3 is CASRIIGQGGHEQYF. For the CDR3, the DNA is TGTGCCAGCAGGATAATAGGACAGGGAGGCCACGAGCAGTACTTC.

The chain recombines TRBV6-4 with TRBJ1-5; 7 bases fit TRBD1. Looked up from germline, CDR1 is MRHNA and CDR2 is SNTAGT. V was clipped by 8 bases and J by 3 bases; unmatched bases: 4. The CDR3 consists of 13 residues. CDR3 region: CASSKGANQPQHF. In DNA, the CDR3 is TGTGCCAGCTCGAAGGGGGCCAATCAGCCCCAGCATTTT.

The rearrangement links TRBV9 to TRBJ1-2; 9 nucleotides match TRBD1. Trimming at V came to 5 bases and at J to 8 bases, leaving 10 bases not matched to a gene. The CDR3 is 14 amino acids. Germline CDR1 SGDLS, CDR2 YYNGEE. In DNA, the CDR3 is TGTGCCAGCAGGCATCCGGGACAGGGACGCGGCTACACCTTC. Translating gives CASRHPGQGRGYTF.

The rearrangement links TRBV7-6 to TRBJ1-1; D unclear. Germline V gene lookup returns CDR1 SGHVS and CDR2 FNYEAQ. The CDR3 has 15 residues. The ends were cut back, 1 base at V and 1 base at J, with 10 bases in the middle. For the CDR3, the DNA is TGTGCCAGCAGCTTAGAGGTCGCGGCGAACACTGAAGCTTTCTTT. It specifies CASSLEVAANTEAFF.

The V call is TRBV13, the J call TRBJ2-7; a weak D match, TRBD2 (5 bases). Per germline, CDR1 PRHDT and CDR2 FYEKMQ (reference sequence). V was trimmed by 3 bases and J by 4 bases, leaving 16 bases between them. The length of the CDR3 is 15 residues. The CDR3 sequence is CASSLEMSGKYEQYF. CDR3 sequence (DNA): TGTGCCAGCAGCTTGGAAATGAGCGGAAAGTACGAGCAGTACTTC.

V usage is TRBV14 and J usage is TRBJ2-7; tentatively, D is TRBD2 (6 bases). CDR1 and CDR2 from the germline V gene are SGHDN and FVKESK. Trimming stripped 3 bases from V and 5 bases from J, with 8 bases between. The CDR3 length is 12 residues. The CDR3 here is CASSHGGNEQYF. CDR3 DNA sequence: TGTGCCAGCAGCCACGGAGGGAACGAGCAGTACTTC.

The rearrangement links TRBV19 to TRBJ2-7, with D maybe TRBD1 (5 bases). The CDR3 consists of 15 residues. Germline lookup yields CDR1 LNHDA and CDR2 SQIVND (reference sequence). Trimming removed 3 bases at V and 2 bases at J, with 14 bases between. DNA of the CDR3: TGTGCCAGTAGTATGACGGCAGGGCTGGCCTACGAGCAGTACTTC. Residues: CASSMTAGLAYEQYF.

Only a few counts were recorded for this clone. This specimen includes other DNA sequences encoding the same CDR3. The J gene is TRBJ1-1, the V gene TRBV13; 7 bases align to TRBD1. V lost 0 bases and J lost 4; bases outside the gene matches: 2. The CDR3 spans 14 residues. Germline CDR1 is PRHDT and CDR2 is FYEKMQ (reference sequence). The CDR3 DNA follows: TGTGCCAGCAGCTTAGGTCAGGGGGGCACTGAAGCTTTCTTT. This codes for CASSLGQGGTEAFF.

The genes are TRBV5-6 and TRBJ2-1, with 10 bases identical to TRBD1. The CDR3 totals 15 residues. Germline CDR1 is SGHDT and CDR2 is YYEEEE. The J segment lost 5 bases and the V segment lost 4 bases, leaving 6 bases of the junction unmatched. The DNA for the CDR3 is TGTGCCAGCAGCAAACGGGACAGGGGTGACAATGAGCAGTTCTTC. Its translation: CASSKRDRGDNEQFF.

The chain is built from TRBV7-8 and TRBJ2-7; the D gene is possibly TRBD1 (5 bases). Germline V CDR1 and CDR2: SGHVS, FQNEAQ. V gave up 1 base and J gave up 0 bases, with 7 bases separating them. The CDR3 extends over 14 amino acids. The CDR3 protein is CASSLEDISYEQYF. The DNA for the CDR3 is TGTGCCAGCAGCTTAGAGGACATCTCCTACGAGCAGTACTTC. Based on the CDR3 plus reference TRBV7-8 and TRBJ2-7, the full variable domain is GAGVSQSPRYKVAKRGQDVALRCDPISGHVSLFWYQQALGQGPEFLTYFQNEAQLDKSGLPSDRFFAERPEGSVSTLKIQRTQQEDSAVYLCASSLEDISYEQYFGPGTRLTVT.

V usage is TRBV30 and J usage is TRBJ1-4; 8 nucleotides match TRBD1. The length of the CDR3 is 15 residues. V shed 2 bases, J shed 2 bases, and the junction held 4 bases outside the gene matches. CDR1 and CDR2 from the germline V gene are GTSNPN and SVGIG (reference sequence). The CDR3, as DNA: TGTGCCTGGAGTCTTGGACAGGGTACTAATGAAAAACTGTTTTTT. Amino acids: CAWSLGQGTNEKLFF.

CDR3 sequence (DNA): TGCGCCAGCAGCGAAAGTAGCGGCTATGGCTACACCTTC. Translating it yields CASSESSGYGYTF. The chain uses TRBV4-1 and TRBJ1-2; the D is unclear. The V gene's germline CDR1 is MGHRA and CDR2 YSYEKL. CDR3 size: 13 residues. Trimming left V 5 bases short and J 4 bases short, with 11 bases between.

The gene calls are TRBV5-1 and TRBJ2-1; a possible D gene is TRBD1 (6 bases). CDR1 SGHRS and CDR2 YFSETQ come from the germline V gene. This CDR3 comprises 12 residues. V lost 5 bases and J lost 10, with 13 bases in between. The CDR3 coding sequence is TGCGCCAGCAGGGACCAGGGGTGGGAGCAGTTCTTC. This translates into CASRDQGWEQFF.

This rearrangement joins TRBV6-5 to TRBJ2-3; TRBD1 matches at 9 bases. Germline V gene lookup returns CDR1 MNHEY and CDR2 SVGAGI. The CDR3 covers 15 residues. J lost 2 bases, V lost 2 bases, and 2 bases had no gene match. The CDR3 sequence: CASSYGTGFTDTQYF. CDR3 nucleotides: TGTGCCAGCAGTTACGGGACAGGGTTCACAGATACGCAGTATTTT.

This clone was seen a single time. The rearrangement links TRBV6-1 to TRBJ2-7; tentatively, D is TRBD2 (6 bases). Germline V gene data show CDR1 as MNHNS and CDR2 as SASEGT. The ends were cut back, 3 bases at V and 0 bases at J, with 12 bases in the middle. The CDR3 is 15 amino acids. CDR3 sequence (DNA): TGTGCCAGCAGTGATTGGCAGGGAGGCTCCTACGAGCAGTACTTC. Translation: CASSDWQGGSYEQYF.

J is TRBJ2-1 and V is TRBV4-1; TRBD1 matches 7 bases. The germline CDR1 and CDR2 sequences are MGHRA and YSYEKL. J was trimmed by 8 bases and V by 4 bases; bases with no gene match: 11. The CDR3 has 15 amino acids. This chain's CDR3 is CASSLITDRNDEQFF. CDR3 nucleotide sequence: TGCGCCAGCAGCCTTATTACGGACAGGAACGATGAGCAGTTCTTC.

This CDR3 is CASSLVTSGYEQYF. For the CDR3, the DNA is TGTGCCAGCAGCTTAGTTACTAGCGGCTACGAGCAGTACTTC. The chain recombines TRBV7-8 with TRBJ2-7; 8 bases map to TRBD2. Germline V gives CDR1 SGHVS, CDR2 FQNEAQ. The CDR3 spans 14 residues. V dropped 1 base and J dropped 3; count of bases not matched to a gene: 2.

The chain links TRBV7-9 to TRBJ2-7; 8 positions agree with TRBD1. The CDR3 loop spans 13 amino acids. The germline V gene has CDR1 SEHNR and CDR2 FQNEAQ (reference sequence). The V and J ends lost 5 bases and 5 bases, in that order; junction bases with no gene match: 5. The CDR3 protein is CASSPPGGHEQYF. CDR3 coding DNA: TGTGCCAGCAGCCCCCCAGGGGGCCACGAGCAGTACTTC. Combining the CDR3 with reference TRBV7-9 and TRBJ2-7 gives the whole variable domain DTGVSQNPRHKITKRGQNVTFRCDPISEHNRLYWYRQTLGQGPEFLTYFQNEAQLEKSRLLSDRFSAERPKGSFSTLEIQRTEQGDSAMYLCASSPPGGHEQYFGPGTRLTVT.

The DNA for the CDR3 is TGCGCCAGCAGCCATGGGGCCAGAAGGGAAAAACTGTTTTTT. Its translation: CASSHGARREKLFF. The chain has TRBV4-3 and TRBJ1-4, with D perhaps TRBD1 (5 bases). Trimming took off 3 bases at V and 8 bases at J, with 13 bases between the two ends. CDR1 is LGHNA, CDR2 YSLEER, per germline. The CDR3 length is 14 residues.

The chain has TRBV13 and TRBJ2-1, with a possible D match to TRBD1 (5 bases). From germline, CDR1 is PRHDT and CDR2 FYEKMQ (reference sequence). The V gene lost 5 bases and the J gene lost 5 bases, with 13 bases spanning the gap. CDR3 length: 14 residues. The CDR3 DNA sequence: TGTGCCAGCAGCCAGGGCCTCGGAGACAATGAGCAGTTCTTC. Translating it yields CASSQGLGDNEQFF.

This clone was picked up a small number of times. The V call is TRBV28, the J call TRBJ2-1; no reliable D call. The ends were cut back, 6 bases at V and 7 bases at J, with 16 bases in the middle. This CDR3 contains 14 residues. The germline V gene encodes CDR1 MDHEN and CDR2 SYDVKM. In DNA, the CDR3 is TGTGCCAGCAGGAGGCCTAGTATTCTGAATGAGCAGTTCTTC. It specifies CASRRPSILNEQFF.

V is TRBV13 and J is TRBJ1-1; D might be TRBD1 (5 bases). Looked up from germline, CDR1 is PRHDT and CDR2 is FYEKMQ (reference sequence). Trimming stripped 0 bases from V and 5 bases from J, with 7 bases between. The CDR3 runs 13 residues. In nucleotides, the CDR3 is TGTGCCAGCAGCTTAGGGGGGGGAACTGAAGCTTTCTTT. Its translation is CASSLGGGTEAFF.

This clone was observed once. The rearrangement uses TRBV7-9 and TRBJ2-3; the match to TRBD2 covers 12 bases. From germline, CDR1 is SEHNR and CDR2 FQNEAQ (reference sequence). The J segment lost 4 bases and the V segment lost 2 bases, leaving 4 bases of the junction unmatched. This CDR3 region has 16 residues. The CDR3 region is CASSLPSGRGSDTQYF. Here the CDR3 DNA reads TGTGCCAGCAGCTTACCTAGCGGGAGGGGTTCAGATACGCAGTATTTT.

This clone was seen more than once but under ten times. The chain links TRBV7-8 to TRBJ2-3, with 10 bases matching TRBD2. There are 18 residues in the CDR3. V trimming: 5 bases; J trimming: 4 bases; junction bases outside the gene matches: 15. CDR1 and CDR2 from the germline V gene are SGHVS and FQNEAQ. As DNA, the CDR3 is TGTGCCAGCAGCCTCTTACACTCGGGACTAGCGTCTCCAGATACGCAGTATTTT. This codes for CASSLLHSGLASPDTQYF.

The J gene is TRBJ2-2, the V gene TRBV28, with no clear D. Germline V lookup: CDR1 MDHEN, CDR2 SYDVKM. V lost 5 bases and J 9 bases, leaving 10 bases between the germline ends. The CDR3 has 12 residues. CDR3 DNA sequence: TGTGCCAGCAGTCTTCTGCCTAGGGAGCTGTTTTTT. It yields the protein CASSLLPRELFF. The entire variable domain, with the rest obtained from reference TRBV28 and TRBJ2-2, is as follows: DVKVTQSSRYLVKRTGEKVFLECVQDMDHENMFWYRQDPGLGLRLIYFSYDVKMKEKGDIPEGYSVSREKKERFSLILESASTNQTSMYLCASSLLPRELFFGEGSRLTVL.

The V call is TRBV28, the J call TRBJ2-1, with unresolved D. Germline CDR1 and CDR2: MDHEN and SYDVKM. Trimming removed 6 bases at V and 3 bases at J, with 12 bases between. The CDR3 has 14 amino acids. The CDR3 reads CASSLPDNYNEQFF. The CDR3 DNA reads as TGTGCCAGCAGCCTACCTGATAACTACAATGAGCAGTTCTTC.

This clone was counted a single time. The CDR3 DNA reads as TGTGCCAGCAGCGTGAGCGGACAGGGAGACACTGAAGCTTTCTTT. Its translation: CASSVSGQGDTEAFF. The chain employs TRBV9 and TRBJ1-1, with TRBD1 matching 8 bases. Trimming cost V 2 bases and J 3 bases; bases outside gene matches: 6. This CDR3 has 15 residues. Per germline, CDR1 SGDLS and CDR2 YYNGEE.